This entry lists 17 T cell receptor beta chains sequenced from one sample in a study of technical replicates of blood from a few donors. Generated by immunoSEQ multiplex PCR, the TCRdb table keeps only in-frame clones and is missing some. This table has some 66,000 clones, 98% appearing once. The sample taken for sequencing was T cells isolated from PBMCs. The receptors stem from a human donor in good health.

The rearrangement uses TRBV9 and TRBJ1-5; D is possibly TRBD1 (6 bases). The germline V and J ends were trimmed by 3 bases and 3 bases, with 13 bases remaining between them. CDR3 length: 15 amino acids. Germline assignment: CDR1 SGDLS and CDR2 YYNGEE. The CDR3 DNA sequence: TGTGCCAGCAGCGCCTGGGGACAACTCAATCAGCCCCAGCATTTT. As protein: CASSAWGQLNQPQHF.

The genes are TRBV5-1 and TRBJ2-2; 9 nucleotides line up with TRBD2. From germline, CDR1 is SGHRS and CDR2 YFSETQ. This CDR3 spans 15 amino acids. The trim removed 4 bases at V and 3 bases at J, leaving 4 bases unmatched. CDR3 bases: TGCGCCAGCAGCCCTAGCGGGACATACACCGGGGAGCTGTTTTTT. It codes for CASSPSGTYTGELFF.

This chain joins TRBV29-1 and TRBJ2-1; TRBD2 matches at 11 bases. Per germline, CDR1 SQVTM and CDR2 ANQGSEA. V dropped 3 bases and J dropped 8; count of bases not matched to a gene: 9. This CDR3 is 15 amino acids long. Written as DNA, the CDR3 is TGCAGCGTTGATCCTAGCGGGAGGAGGAAGGATGAGCAGTTCTTC. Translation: CSVDPSGRRKDEQFF.

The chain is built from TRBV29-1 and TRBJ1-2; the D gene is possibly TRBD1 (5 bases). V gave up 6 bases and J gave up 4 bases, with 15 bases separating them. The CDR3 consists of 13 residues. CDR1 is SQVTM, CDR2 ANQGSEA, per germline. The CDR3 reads CSVPRLGGYGYTF. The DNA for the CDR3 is TGCAGCGTCCCCCGGTTGGGGGGCTATGGCTACACCTTC.

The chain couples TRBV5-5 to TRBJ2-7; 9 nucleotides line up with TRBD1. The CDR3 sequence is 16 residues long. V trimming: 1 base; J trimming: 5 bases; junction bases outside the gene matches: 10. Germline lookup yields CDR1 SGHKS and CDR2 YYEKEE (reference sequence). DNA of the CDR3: TGTGCCAGCAGCTTGTTGGGTGGGACAGGGCCCCACGAGCAGTACTTC. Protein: CASSLLGGTGPHEQYF.

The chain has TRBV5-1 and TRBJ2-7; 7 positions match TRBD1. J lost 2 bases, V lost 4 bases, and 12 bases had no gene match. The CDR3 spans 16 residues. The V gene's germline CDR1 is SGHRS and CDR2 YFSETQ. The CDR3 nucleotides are TGCGCCAGCAGCGGAGGACAGGCCCGTAGAACCTACGAGCAGTACTTC. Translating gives CASSGGQARRTYEQYF.

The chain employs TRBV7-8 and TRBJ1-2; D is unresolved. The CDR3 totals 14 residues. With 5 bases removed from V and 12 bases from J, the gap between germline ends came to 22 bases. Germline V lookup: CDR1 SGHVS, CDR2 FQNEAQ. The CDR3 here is CASSLKRTETGDTF. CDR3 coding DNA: TGTGCCAGCAGCCTAAAGAGGACGGAGACGGGAGACACCTTC.

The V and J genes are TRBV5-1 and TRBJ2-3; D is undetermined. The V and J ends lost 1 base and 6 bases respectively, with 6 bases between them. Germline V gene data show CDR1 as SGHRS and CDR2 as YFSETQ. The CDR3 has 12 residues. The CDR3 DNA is TGCGCCAGCAGCTTGACGGGTGATACGCAGTATTTT. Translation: CASSLTGDTQYF.

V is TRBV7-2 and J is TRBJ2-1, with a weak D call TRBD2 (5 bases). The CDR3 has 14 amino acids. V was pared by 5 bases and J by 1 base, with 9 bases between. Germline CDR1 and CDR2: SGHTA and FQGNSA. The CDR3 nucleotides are TGTGCCAGCAGCCATGGAGGATCCTACAATGAGCAGTTCTTC. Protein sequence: CASSHGGSYNEQFF.

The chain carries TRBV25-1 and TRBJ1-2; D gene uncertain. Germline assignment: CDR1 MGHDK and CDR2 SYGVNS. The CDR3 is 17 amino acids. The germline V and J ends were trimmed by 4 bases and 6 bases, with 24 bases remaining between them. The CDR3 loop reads CASSVTSRGGLLNGYTF. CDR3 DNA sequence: TGTGCCAGCAGTGTAACGTCGCGGGGTGGCCTTCTCAATGGCTACACCTTC.

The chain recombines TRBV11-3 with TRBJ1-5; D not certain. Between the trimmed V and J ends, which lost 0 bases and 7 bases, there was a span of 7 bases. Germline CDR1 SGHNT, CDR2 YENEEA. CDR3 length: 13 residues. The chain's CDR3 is CASSLDLGQPQHF. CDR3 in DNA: TGTGCCAGCAGCTTAGATCTGGGCCAGCCCCAGCATTTT.

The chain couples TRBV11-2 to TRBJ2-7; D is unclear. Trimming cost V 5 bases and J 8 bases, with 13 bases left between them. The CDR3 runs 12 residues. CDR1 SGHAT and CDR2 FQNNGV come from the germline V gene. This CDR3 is CASSRVSLKQYF. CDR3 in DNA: TGTGCCAGCAGCCGCGTGTCCTTAAAGCAGTACTTC. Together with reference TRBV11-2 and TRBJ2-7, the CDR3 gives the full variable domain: EAGVAQSPRYKIIEKRQSVAFWCNPISGHATLYWYQQILGQGPKLLIQFQNNGVVDDSQLPKDRFSAERLKGVDSTLKIQPAKLEDSAVYLCASSRVSLKQYFGPGTRLTVT.

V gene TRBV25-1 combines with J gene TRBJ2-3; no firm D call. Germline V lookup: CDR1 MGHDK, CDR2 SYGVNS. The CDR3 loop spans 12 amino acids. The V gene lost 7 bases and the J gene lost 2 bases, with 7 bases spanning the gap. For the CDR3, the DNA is TGTGCCAGCACGGTCAACACAGATACGCAGTATTTT. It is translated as CASTVNTDTQYF. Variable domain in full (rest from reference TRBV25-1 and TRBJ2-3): EADIYQTPRYLVIGTGKKITLECSQTMGHDKMYWYQQDPGMELHLIHYSYGVNSTEKGDLSSESTVSRIRTEHFPLTLESARPSHTSQYLCASTVNTDTQYFGPGTRLTVL.

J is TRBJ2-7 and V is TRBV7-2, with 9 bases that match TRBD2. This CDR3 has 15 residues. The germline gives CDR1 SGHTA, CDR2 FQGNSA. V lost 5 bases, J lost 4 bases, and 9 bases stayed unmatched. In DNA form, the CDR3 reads TGTGCCAGCAGCCAGAGGGGTAGCGGGAGATACGAGCAGTACTTC. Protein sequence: CASSQRGSGRYEQYF.

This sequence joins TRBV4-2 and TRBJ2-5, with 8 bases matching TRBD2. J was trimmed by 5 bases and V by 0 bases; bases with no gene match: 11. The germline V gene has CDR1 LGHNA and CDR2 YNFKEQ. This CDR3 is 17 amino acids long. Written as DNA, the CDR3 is TGTGCCAGCAGCCAAGACGTTCGCGGGAGGACTCGGGAGACCCAGTACTTC. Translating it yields CASSQDVRGRTRETQYF.

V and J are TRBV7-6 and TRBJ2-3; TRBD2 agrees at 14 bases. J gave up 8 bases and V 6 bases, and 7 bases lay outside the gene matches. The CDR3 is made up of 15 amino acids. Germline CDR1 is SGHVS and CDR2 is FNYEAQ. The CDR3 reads CASRPGTSGRGTQYF. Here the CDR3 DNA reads TGTGCCAGCAGACCTGGGACTAGCGGGAGAGGTACGCAGTATTTT.

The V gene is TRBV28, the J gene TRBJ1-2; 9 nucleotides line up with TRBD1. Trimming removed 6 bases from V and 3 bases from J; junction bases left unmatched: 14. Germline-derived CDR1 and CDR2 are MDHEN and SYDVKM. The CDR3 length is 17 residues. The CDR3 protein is CASSHIKWDRVYYGYTF. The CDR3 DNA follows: TGTGCCAGCAGCCATATAAAATGGGACAGGGTGTACTATGGCTACACCTTC.